This T cell receptor beta chain stems from a study of blood T cells in healthy people across ages (dated by TCRdb to between 2015 and 2017). A note on the overall study: In model experiments, roughly one uniquely barcoded TCR beta cDNA molecule per two T cells was captured by template switching. Donors were grouped into four age groups: young (average roughly 16 years), middle-aged (about 40), aged (over 55) and long-lived (about 90). Donors of different ages were randomly distributed across sequencing lanes to avoid experimental bias. Using deep sequencing normalized with unique cDNA molecular identifiers, the study measured how TCR beta repertoire diversity changes with age. Two additional independent replicas of 1 million unique cDNA reads from the same blood draw were analyzed for two donors (one aged 18 to 30 and one aged 80 or older).

The library was produced with 5' RACE. The second PCR ran for roughly 7 to 11 cycles and used a J-beta primer mix along with a sample-barcoded 5' primer. A template-switch 5' adaptor carrying 12 random nucleotides introduced a unique molecular identifier onto each TCR beta cDNA molecule. At least 3 million CDR3-containing paired-end reads were obtained from each sample. First-strand cDNA synthesis was performed from all RNA using the Mint cDNA synthesis kit, with priming by a TRBC-specific oligonucleotide. Following uracil-DNA glycosylase treatment, a first 18-cycle PCR with universal primers M1SS and BC2_uni_R was performed on all cDNA. The original pipeline was this. Each sample was normalized by randomly selecting 1 million high-quality reads, each carrying a distinct molecular identifier. Reads sharing molecular identifiers were discarded rather than binned into consensus sequences. MiTCR, with a Q25 quality threshold and the strictest error-elimination algorithm, was used for CDR3 identification, clonotype clustering and error correction. A nonparametric unseen species model with Euler transformation was used to estimate lower-bound total TCR beta diversity. TCRdb's own reprocessing of the public reads used fastp at Q25 and MiXCR and kept productive beta chains. For every CDR3 protein sequence, its rows merge into one entry that carries the most common genes and DNA. These V and J calls derive from TCRdb rather than the authors' analysis. The sample profile shows approximately 1,700,000 distinct CDR3 sequences; about two fifths of them were found once. Roughly 24% of the sample goes to the ten largest clones.

The full study reports these points: Observed TCR beta diversity per million T cells fell roughly linearly with age, and a significant reduction was already apparent by age roughly 40. Compared with the aged group, more naive CD4+ T cells, fewer expanded clones and increased TCR diversity were shown by the long-lived group, suggesting age selection. Estimates of total diversity from one million sequenced T cells were regarded as lower bounds and underestimates. Conclusive comparison of naive and antigen-experienced compartments was prevented by the profiling of bulk unsorted PBMCs. The percentage of naive T cells measured by flow cytometry correlated strongly with observed TCR beta diversity. Donor CMV infection status was unknown, potentially confounding age-related changes in expanded clonotypes.

This clonotype has only a few counts. Its cognate antigen has yet to be identified. Per-base qualities were not stored, and no clone one base away is much larger. The donors were under 40 Caucasian individuals from Russia, aged about 6 to 95 years, who were systemically healthy. Each donor gave 8 to 10 milliliters of peripheral blood, collected into EDTA-treated Vacutainer tubes. Ficoll-Paque density-gradient centrifugation was used to isolate PBMCs, with at least 6 million per sample. Total RNA, at least 6 micrograms per sample, was extracted from PBMCs with Trizol reagent. For every donor, an aliquot of PBMCs went through flow cytometry to measure the percentages of naive CD45RAhigh/CD27high T cells. Deletion took 1 base off V and 11 bases off J, with a span of 18 bases between the germline ends. From the cysteine through the phenylalanine, the CDR3 covers 14 amino acids. Kept here is only the CDR3 DNA, which spans 42 bases and is read in frame from base 1. CDR1 SGHRS and CDR2 YFSETQ are derived from the germline V gene.

The source of this sequence is a human donor in good health. This chain is built from TRBV5-1 and TRBJ2-5, with no D gene named confidently. Material: blood. CDR3 sequence: CASSLLGSQESQYF. The nucleotide sequence is given as TGCGCCAGCAGCTTGCTAGGAAGTCAAGAATCTCAGTACTTC. Reference TRBV5-1 and TRBJ2-5 proteins supply the regions before and after the CDR3; the full variable domain is: KAGVTQTPRYLIKTRGQQVTLSCSPISGHRSVSWYQQTPGQGLQFLFEYFSETQRNKGNFPGRFSGRQFSNSRSEMNVSTLELGDSALYLCASSLLGSQESQYFGPGTRLLVL.